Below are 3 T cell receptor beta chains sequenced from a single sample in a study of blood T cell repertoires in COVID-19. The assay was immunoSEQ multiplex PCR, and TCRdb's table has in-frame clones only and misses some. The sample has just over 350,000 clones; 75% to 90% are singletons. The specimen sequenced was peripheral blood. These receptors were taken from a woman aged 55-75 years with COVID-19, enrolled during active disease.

CDR3 region: CASSYGDRPSTDTQYF. CDR3 nucleotide sequence: TGTGCCAGCAGTTATGGGGACAGACCAAGCACAGATACGCAGTATTTT. The chain uses TRBV6-2 or TRBV6-3 and TRBJ2-3, with TRBD1 matching over 7 bases. Unmatched junction bases numbered 6, after V lost 3 bases and J lost 0 bases. CDR1 and CDR2 (germline): MNHEY, SVGEGT. CDR3 length equals 16 residues.

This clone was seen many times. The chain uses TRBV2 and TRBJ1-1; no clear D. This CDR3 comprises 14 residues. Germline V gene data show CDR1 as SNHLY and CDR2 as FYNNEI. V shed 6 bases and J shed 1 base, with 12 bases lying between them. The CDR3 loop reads CASRGRAPNTEAFF. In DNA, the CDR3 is TGTGCCAGCAGGGGCCGCGCTCCGAACACTGAAGCTTTCTTT.

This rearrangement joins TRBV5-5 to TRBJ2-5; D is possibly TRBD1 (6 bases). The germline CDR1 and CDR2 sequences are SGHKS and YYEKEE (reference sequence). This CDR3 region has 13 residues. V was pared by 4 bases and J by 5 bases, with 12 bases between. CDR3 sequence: CASSHNREETQYF. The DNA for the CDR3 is TGTGCCAGCAGCCATAACAGGGAGGAGACCCAGTACTTC. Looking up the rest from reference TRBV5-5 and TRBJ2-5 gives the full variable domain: DAGVTQSPTHLIKTRGQQVTLRCSPISGHKSVSWYQQVLGQGPQFIFQYYEKEERGRGNFPDRFSARQFPNYSSELNVNALLLGDSALYLCASSHNREETQYFGPGTRLLVL.